This T cell receptor (beta chain) stems from a study of shared clonotypes between healthy human individuals. Overall study context: Per donor, CD8 memory used one plate, CD8 naive used two, CD4 memory used three and CD4 naive used three. General study points: How much donors shared clonotypes was expected to be affected by sequencing depth. Non-shared clonotypes had lower generation probabilities than those shared by all four donors.

In its sample, this clone was seen once. The antigen is unknown. The germline gives CDR1 SGHDT, CDR2 YYEEEE. The CDR3 totals 16 residues. Trimming removed 4 bases at V and 0 bases at J, with 17 bases between. Over several immunoSEQ plates, each subset's genomic DNA was distributed in even portions. Here immunoSEQ multiplex PCR was the method, and the copy in TCRdb shows in-frame clones only, minus some. This repertoire shows millions of clones, just over 90% found once; its top ten account for 1.5% to 2%. Terminally differentiated effector memory CD45RA+ cells were excluded by CCR7 positive selection of CD45RO-negative cells.

Input material: naive CD8+ T cells from PBMCs. This chain uses TRBV5-6 with TRBJ2-7, with no clear D. The clonotype was recovered from a man younger than 35 in good health. Some clones in this sample may be carry-over from other donors' samples. CDR3 sequence (DNA): TGTGCCAGCAGCCCCAGTGATGGGTTTTCCTCCTACGAGCAGTACTTC. As protein: CASSPSDGFSSYEQYF.